A single sample gave rise to the 6 T cell receptor beta chains below, sequenced in a study of cytomegalovirus exposure and HLA in healthy donors. Vbeta (60) and Jbeta (13) primers were used in the PCR. The protocol was immunoSEQ multiplex PCR, while the TCRdb copy is restricted to in-frame clones and leaves out a portion. The sample holds 120,000 or so clones, about a sixth seen once. The sample consisted of PBMCs. The receptors shown here come from a female donor in good health and CMV-seropositive.

This clone turned up a few times. The rearrangement joins TRBV28 to TRBJ1-1; D is unresolved. The CDR3 spans 16 residues. The germline V and J ends were trimmed by 2 bases and 0 bases, with 13 bases remaining between them. Germline lookup yields CDR1 MDHEN and CDR2 SYDVKM. CDR3: CASSLVAEGMNTEAFF. In DNA form, the CDR3 reads TGTGCCAGCAGTTTAGTCGCTGAGGGCATGAACACTGAAGCTTTCTTT.

The gene calls are TRBV4-1 and TRBJ1-4, with TRBD1 as a possible D gene (6 bases). The CDR3 is made up of 14 amino acids. Germline lookup yields CDR1 MGHRA and CDR2 YSYEKL. With 3 bases removed from V and 7 bases from J, the gap between germline ends came to 12 bases. CDR3 nucleotide sequence: TGCGCCAGCAGCCAGACCCGGGACACTGAAAAACTGTTTTTT. Its translation is CASSQTRDTEKLFF.

This chain uses TRBV27 with TRBJ1-4, with D maybe TRBD1 (5 bases). V was cut by 9 bases and J by 5 bases, with 10 bases left in between. In germline, CDR1 is MNHEY, CDR2 SMNVEV (reference sequence). This CDR3 region has 12 residues. CDR3: CASGARNEKLFF. DNA of the CDR3: TGTGCCAGTGGGGCGCGGAATGAAAAACTGTTTTTT.

V is TRBV2 and J is TRBJ2-3; possible D gene TRBD2, 5 bases. The germline V gene encodes CDR1 SNHLY and CDR2 FYNNEI. Between the trimmed V and J ends, which lost 10 bases and 2 bases, there was a span of 16 bases. CDR3 length: 14 amino acids. The CDR3 region is CATHERRHTDTQYF. CDR3 coding DNA: TGTGCCACCCATGAGCGGAGACACACAGATACGCAGTATTTT.

The chain combines TRBV5-4 with TRBJ1-1; 7 nucleotides line up with TRBD1. Germline V gene data show CDR1 as SGHNT and CDR2 as YYREEE (reference sequence). V lost 4 bases and J lost 5; bases outside the gene matches: 5. CDR3 size: 13 residues. The CDR3 is CASSVTGRTEAFF. As DNA, the CDR3 is TGTGCCAGCAGCGTGACAGGGAGGACTGAAGCTTTCTTT.

This clone has only a few counts. The chain combines TRBV27 with TRBJ2-7; 7 bases align to TRBD1. Germline CDR1 and CDR2: MNHEY and SMNVEV (reference sequence). V shed 7 bases, J shed 3 bases, and the junction held 3 bases outside the gene matches. The CDR3 has 12 amino acids. The CDR3 nucleotides are TGTGCCAGCAACTCAGGGGGCTACGAGCAGTACTTC. Translation: CASNSGGYEQYF.